The clone carrying this TCR beta chain was seen repeatedly, ten times or more. No antigen is known for it. This specimen belongs to a study of early T cells in non-severe SARS-CoV-2 infection. The study, taken as a whole, reports: Private and CD4 specificities were missed by VDJdb matching, skewed to anti-spike CD8.

Molecules of cDNA were individually given unique molecular identifiers that were attached to them. Each CDR3 protein gets one entry after TCRdb re-called the 5' RACE reads with MiXCR. The data show approximately 69,000 distinct CDR3 sequences, approximately 12% seen once. Germline CDR1 reads SGDLS; CDR2 reads YYNGEE. Germline trimming cut 4 bases from V and 0 bases from J; bases unmatched to any gene: 6. CDR3 size: 16 residues. The chain carries TRBV9 and TRBJ2-2, with TRBD2 matching over 7 bases. This TCR was recovered from an adult who was a healthcare worker with PCR-confirmed SARS-CoV-2 infection or an uninfected control (not recorded which). Source material: whole blood. CDR3 sequence reads: CASSPRGDPNTGELFF. CDR3 sequence (DNA): TGTGCCAGCAGCCCCCGGGGGGATCCGAACACCGGGGAGCTGTTTTTT. The full variable domain, completed using reference TRBV9 and TRBJ2-2, is DSGVTQTPKHLITATGQRVTLRCSPRSGDLSVYWYQQSLDQGLQFLIQYYNGEERAKGNILERFSAQQFPDLHSELNLSSLELGDSALYFCASSPRGDPNTGELFFGEGSRLTVL.